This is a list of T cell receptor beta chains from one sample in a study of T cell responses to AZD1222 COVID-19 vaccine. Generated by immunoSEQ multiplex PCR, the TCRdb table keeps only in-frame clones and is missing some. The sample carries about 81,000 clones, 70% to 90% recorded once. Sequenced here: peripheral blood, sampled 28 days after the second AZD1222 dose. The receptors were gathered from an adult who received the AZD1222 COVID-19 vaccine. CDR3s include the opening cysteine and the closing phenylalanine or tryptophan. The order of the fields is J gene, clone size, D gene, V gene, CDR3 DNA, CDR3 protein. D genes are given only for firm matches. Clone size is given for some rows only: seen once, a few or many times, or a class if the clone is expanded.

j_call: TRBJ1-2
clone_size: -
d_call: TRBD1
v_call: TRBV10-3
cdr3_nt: TGTGCCATCAGTGGGGTGGACAGGGGGCGAGTTGGCTACACCTTC
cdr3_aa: CAISGVDRGRVGYTF

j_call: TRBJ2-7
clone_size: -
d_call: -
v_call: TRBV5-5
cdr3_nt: TGTGCCAGCATCCTGCTGAAGGACACCTACGAGCAGTACTTC
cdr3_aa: CASILLKDTYEQYF

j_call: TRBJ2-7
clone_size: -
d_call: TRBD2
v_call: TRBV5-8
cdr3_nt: TGTGCCAGCAGGGAACTAGCGTTGAGTGAGCAGTACTTC
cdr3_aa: CASRELALSEQYF

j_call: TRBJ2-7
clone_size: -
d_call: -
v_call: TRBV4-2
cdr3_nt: TGTGCCAGCAGCCCAGTACAGGGTTCCTACGAGCAGTACTTC
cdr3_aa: CASSPVQGSYEQYF

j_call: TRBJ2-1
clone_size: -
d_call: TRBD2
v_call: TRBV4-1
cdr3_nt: TGCGCCAGCAGCCCGGGACTAGCGGGAGTCGATGAGCAGTTCTTC
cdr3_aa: CASSPGLAGVDEQFF

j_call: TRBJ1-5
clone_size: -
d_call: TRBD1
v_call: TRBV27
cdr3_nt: TGTGCCAGCAGTTTATTGCTTGTGGACAGGGGGTCCGGCAATCAGCCCCAGCATTTT
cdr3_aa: CASSLLLVDRGSGNQPQHF

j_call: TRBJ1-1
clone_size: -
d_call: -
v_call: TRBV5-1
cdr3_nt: TGCGCCAGCAGCTTGGAACAGCCTCGACGGACTGAAGCTTTCTTT
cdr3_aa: CASSLEQPRRTEAFF

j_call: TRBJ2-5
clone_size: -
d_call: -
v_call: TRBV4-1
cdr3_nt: TGCGCCAGCAGCCGGACAGCGACTCAAGAGACCCAGTACTTC
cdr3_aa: CASSRTATQETQYF

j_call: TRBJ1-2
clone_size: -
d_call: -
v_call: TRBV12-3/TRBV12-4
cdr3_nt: TGTGCCAGCAGTCCCATTAGTCCTAGCTACACCTTC
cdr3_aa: CASSPISPSYTF

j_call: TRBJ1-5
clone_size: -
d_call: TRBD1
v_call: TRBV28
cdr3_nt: TGTGCCAGCAGTTTCGAAGGGGGCAGCAATCAGCCCCAGCATTTT
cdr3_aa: CASSFEGGSNQPQHF

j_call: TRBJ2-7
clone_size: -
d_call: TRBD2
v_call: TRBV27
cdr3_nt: TGTGCCAGCAGTACGCCCGGGACTAGCGGGGTCTACGAGCAGTACTTC
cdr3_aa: CASSTPGTSGVYEQYF

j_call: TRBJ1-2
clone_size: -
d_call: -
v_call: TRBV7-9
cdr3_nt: TGTGCCAGCAGCTGGAGGAACGGCTACACCTTC
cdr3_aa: CASSWRNGYTF

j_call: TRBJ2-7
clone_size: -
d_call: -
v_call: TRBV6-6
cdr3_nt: TGTGCCAGCACCCCCCCGGGGTCCCTCTACGAGCAGTACTTC
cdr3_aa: CASTPPGSLYEQYF

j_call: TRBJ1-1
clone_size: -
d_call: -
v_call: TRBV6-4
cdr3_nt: TGTGCCAGCAGTGATAACCGGGACACTGAAGCTTTCTTT
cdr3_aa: CASSDNRDTEAFF

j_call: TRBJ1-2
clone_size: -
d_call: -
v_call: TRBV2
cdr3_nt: TGTGCCAGCAGTGAAGGACAGGTTAACTATGGCTACACCTTC
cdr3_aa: CASSEGQVNYGYTF

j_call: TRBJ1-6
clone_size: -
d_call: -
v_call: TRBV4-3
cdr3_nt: TGCGCCAGCAGCCAAGACAGATACTCACCCCTCCACTTT
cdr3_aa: CASSQDRYSPLHF

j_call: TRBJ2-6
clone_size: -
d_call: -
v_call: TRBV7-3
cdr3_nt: TGTGCCAGCAGCTTAACCCCGACGTCTCTCTCTGGGGCCAACGTCCTGACTTTC
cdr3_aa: CASSLTPTSLSGANVLTF

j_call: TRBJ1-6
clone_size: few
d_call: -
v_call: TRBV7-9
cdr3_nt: TGTGCCAGCAGCTTGACAAATTCACCCCTCCACTTT
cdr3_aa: CASSLTNSPLHF

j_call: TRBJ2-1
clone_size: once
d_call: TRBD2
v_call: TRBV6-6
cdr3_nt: TGTGCCAGCAGATCTAGCGGGGGCTACAATGAGCAGTTCTTC
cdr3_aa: CASRSSGGYNEQFF

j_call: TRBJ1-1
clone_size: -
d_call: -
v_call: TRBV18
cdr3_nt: TGTGCCAGCTCACCCGGTTATCGGGGGAACACTGAAGCTTTCTTT
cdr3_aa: CASSPGYRGNTEAFF

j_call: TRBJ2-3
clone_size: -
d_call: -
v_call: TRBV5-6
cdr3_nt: TGTGCCAGCAGCCAAGACCAAGGGGGATTCACAGATACGCAGTATTTT
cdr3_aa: CASSQDQGGFTDTQYF

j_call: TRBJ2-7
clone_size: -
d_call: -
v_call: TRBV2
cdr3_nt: TGTGCCAGCAGTGGAGGGGATCTAGACGAGCAGTACTTC
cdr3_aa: CASSGGDLDEQYF

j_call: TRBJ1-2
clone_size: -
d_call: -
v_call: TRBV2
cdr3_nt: TGTGCCAGCATTCTAGGACCCTTGAATGGCTACACCTTC
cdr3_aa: CASILGPLNGYTF

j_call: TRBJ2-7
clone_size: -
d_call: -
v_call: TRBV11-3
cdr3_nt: TGTGCCAGCAGTCAGTCTCCCTCTGTAAACGAGCAGTACTTC
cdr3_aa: CASSQSPSVNEQYF

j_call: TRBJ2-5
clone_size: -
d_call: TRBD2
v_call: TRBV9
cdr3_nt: TGTGCCAGCAGCGTAGCGAGTGGACTAGCGGGAGAGACCCAGTACTTC
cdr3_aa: CASSVASGLAGETQYF

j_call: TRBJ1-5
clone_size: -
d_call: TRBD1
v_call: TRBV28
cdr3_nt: TGTGCCAGCAGTCCGTCAACAGGGGGCAATCAGCCCCAGCATTTT
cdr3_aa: CASSPSTGGNQPQHF

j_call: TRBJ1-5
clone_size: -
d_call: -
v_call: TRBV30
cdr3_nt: TGTGCCTGGAGTGTAATTCAAGGGGGGGGTCAGCCCCAGCATTTT
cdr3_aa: CAWSVIQGGGQPQHF

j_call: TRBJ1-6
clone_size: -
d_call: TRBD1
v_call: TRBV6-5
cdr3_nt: TGTGCCAGCAGAAAAGCGGACAGGGATCATTCACCCCTCCACTTT
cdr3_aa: CASRKADRDHSPLHF

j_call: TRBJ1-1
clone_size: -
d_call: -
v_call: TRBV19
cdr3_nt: TGTGCCAGTAATCCCTTAGGAATGAACACTGAAGCTTTCTTT
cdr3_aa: CASNPLGMNTEAFF

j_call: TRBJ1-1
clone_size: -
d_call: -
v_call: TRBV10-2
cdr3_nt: TGCGCCAGCAGTGAGTCGTTCACGGTGAACACTGAAGCTTTCTTT
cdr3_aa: CASSESFTVNTEAFF

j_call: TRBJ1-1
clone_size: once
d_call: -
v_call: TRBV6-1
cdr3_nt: TGTGCCAGCAGTGAGGTAAACCAAGGGGTCGAAGCTTTCTTT
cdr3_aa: CASSEVNQGVEAFF

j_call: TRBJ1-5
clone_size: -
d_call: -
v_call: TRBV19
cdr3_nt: TGTGCCAGTAGCACTACTGGGAATCAGCCCCAGCATTTT
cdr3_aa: CASSTTGNQPQHF

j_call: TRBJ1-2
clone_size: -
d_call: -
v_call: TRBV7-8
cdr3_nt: TGTGCCAGCAGTCCGGTCCGGGGGGCGAGCTATGGCTACACCTTC
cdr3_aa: CASSPVRGASYGYTF

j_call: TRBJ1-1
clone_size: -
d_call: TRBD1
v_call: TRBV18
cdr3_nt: TGTGCCAGTTCTCTGGGGACAGGGATGAACACTGAAGCTTTCTTT
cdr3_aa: CASSLGTGMNTEAFF